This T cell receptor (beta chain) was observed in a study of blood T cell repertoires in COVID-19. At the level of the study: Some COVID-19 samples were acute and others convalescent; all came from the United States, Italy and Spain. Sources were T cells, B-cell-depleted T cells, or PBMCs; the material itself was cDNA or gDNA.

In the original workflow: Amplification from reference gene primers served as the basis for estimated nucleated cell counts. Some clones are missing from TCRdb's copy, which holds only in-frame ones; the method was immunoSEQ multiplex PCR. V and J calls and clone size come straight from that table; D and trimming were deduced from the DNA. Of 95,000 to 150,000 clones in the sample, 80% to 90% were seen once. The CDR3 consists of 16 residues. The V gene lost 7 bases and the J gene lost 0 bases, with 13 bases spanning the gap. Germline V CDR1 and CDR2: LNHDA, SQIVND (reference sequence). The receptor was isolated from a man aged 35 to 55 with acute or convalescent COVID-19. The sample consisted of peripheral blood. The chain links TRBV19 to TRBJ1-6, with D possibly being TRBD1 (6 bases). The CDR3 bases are TGTGCCAGTAAAGGACAGCAGAGCTCCTATAATTCACCCCTCCACTTT. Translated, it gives CASKGQQSSYNSPLHF.